This TCR beta chain was identified during a study of blood T cell repertoires in COVID-19. The overall study: PBMCs, B-cell-depleted T cells, or T cells were the source of the cDNA or gDNA that made up the material.

Method: immunoSEQ multiplex PCR; TCRdb's copy keeps in-frame clones and lacks some. The sample includes about 74,000 clones, around nine tenths of them seen just once. Trimming at V came to 4 bases and at J to 7 bases, leaving 12 bases not matched to a gene. Germline V CDR1 and CDR2: GTSNPN, SVGIG (reference sequence). The CDR3 has 14 residues. The specimen sequenced was peripheral blood. The TCR originated in a man between 65 and 85 years old with active or convalescent COVID-19. V gene TRBV30 combines with J gene TRBJ1-2, with 7 bases fitting TRBD1. CDR3 bases: TGTGCCTGGACCTTCGACAGGGATATAGTTGGCTACACCTTC. This translates into CAWTFDRDIVGYTF.